This T cell receptor beta chain was sequenced during a study of technical replicates of blood from several donors. This CDR3 is 13 amino acids long. Per germline, CDR1 SGHVS and CDR2 FNYEAQ. The trim removed 5 bases at V and 8 bases at J, leaving 6 bases unmatched. Profiling relied on immunoSEQ multiplex PCR, and the TCRdb table lists in-frame clones only, not all of them. The sample lists approximately 70,000 clones; about 97% were seen once. Material for sequencing was T cells isolated from PBMCs. The chain is built from TRBV7-6 and TRBJ1-2; TRBD1 agrees at 9 bases. This clonotype was obtained from a human donor in good health. CDR3 nucleotide sequence: TGTGCCAGCAGCCCGGGACAGGGCTACGGCTACACCTTC. This translates into CASSPGQGYGYTF. The entire variable domain, with the rest obtained from reference TRBV7-6 and TRBJ1-2, is as follows: GAGVSQSPRYKVTKRGQDVALRCDPISGHVSLYWYRQALGQGPEFLTYFNYEAQQDKSGLPNDRFSAERPEGSISTLTIQRTEQRDSAMYRCASSPGQGYGYTFGSGTRLTVV.